Here is one T cell receptor beta chain with its context. The data stem from a study of monozygotic twins with inflammatory bowel disease. For both chains, the TCRalpha and TCRbeta cDNA went through two nested PCRs of approximately 16 and 9 cycles. TCRdb reprocessed the 5' RACE reads and keeps a single row for each CDR3 protein, giving no DNA. The specimen's table records approximately 420,000 distinct CDR3 sequences. CDR1 and CDR2 from the germline V gene are LGHDT and YNNKEL (reference sequence). The CDR3 is made up of 15 amino acids. This receptor was taken from a human donor with ulcerative colitis or Crohn's disease, or a healthy co-twin of an affected twin (not recorded which). The material sequenced was blood. The rearrangement uses TRBV3-1 and TRBJ2-3; absent DNA, TCRdb's TRBD2 call cannot be checked. The CDR3 here is CASSQDPAGTDTQYF.